These T cell receptor beta chains were read from a single sample in a study of blood T cell repertoires in COVID-19. Profiling relied on immunoSEQ multiplex PCR, and the TCRdb table lists in-frame clones only, not all of them. The sample includes 130,000 to 150,000 clones, about nine tenths of them seen just once. Input material: peripheral blood. All receptors derive from a man aged 50-59 years who had recovered from COVID-19. Each CDR3 is given with its conserved first and last residue. D genes are given only for firm matches. Some rows mark clone size as missing; the rest say once, few, many or name a class of expanded clone.

.	TRBV4-2	.	TRBJ2-3	CASRALDSDTQYF	TGTGCCAGCAGGGCACTTGATAGCGATACGCAGTATTTT
TRBD1	TRBV11-2	.	TRBJ2-7	CASSSSDRGGYEQYF	TGTGCCAGCAGCTCATCGGACAGGGGAGGTTACGAGCAGTACTTC
TRBD1	TRBV4-3	.	TRBJ2-7	CASSQGHQGAEEQYF	TGCGCCAGCAGCCAAGGTCATCAGGGGGCGGAAGAGCAGTACTTC
TRBD2	TRBV4-3	few	TRBJ2-5	CASSQTRRGGGETQYF	TGCGCCAGCAGCCAGACGAGGCGGGGGGGCGGCGAGACCCAGTACTTC
TRBD1	TRBV10-3	few	TRBJ1-5	CAIGEQGGNQPQHF	TGTGCCATCGGAGAGCAGGGGGGCAATCAGCCCCAGCATTTT
TRBD2	TRBV7-2	.	TRBJ2-5	CASSRGLGSETQYF	TGTGCCAGCAGCCGGGGACTAGGTTCAGAGACCCAGTACTTC
.	TRBV5-1	.	TRBJ1-3	CASSSGGPGNTIYF	TGCGCCAGCAGCTCGGGGGGCCCTGGAAACACCATATATTTT
TRBD1	TRBV6-6	.	TRBJ2-3	CASSLADRVGTDTQYF	TGTGCCAGCAGTCTGGCCGACAGGGTCGGCACAGATACGCAGTATTTT
TRBD2	TRBV5-6	few	TRBJ2-3	CASSLGTSGGPADTQYF	TGTGCCAGCAGCTTGGGGACTAGCGGGGGCCCCGCAGATACGCAGTATTTT
TRBD1	TRBV3-1/TRBV3-2	.	TRBJ2-4	CASSHWTGFNIQYF	TGTGCCAGCAGCCATTGGACAGGGTTTAACATTCAGTACTTC
.	TRBV20-1	.	TRBJ1-4	CSASAGVGEKLFF	TGCAGTGCTAGTGCCGGGGTCGGAGAAAAACTGTTTTTT
.	TRBV5-6	.	TRBJ2-7	CASSFVLGRPYEQYF	TGTGCCAGCAGCTTTGTCTTGGGCAGACCCTACGAGCAGTACTTC
.	TRBV10-2	.	TRBJ1-6	CASRPGALGGNSPLHF	TGCGCCAGCAGGCCAGGGGCGTTAGGTGGAAATTCACCCCTCCACTTT
.	TRBV5-1	.	TRBJ1-6	CASSPGVNSPLHF	TGCGCCAGCAGCCCAGGGGTAAATTCACCCCTCCACTTT
TRBD1	TRBV27	.	TRBJ2-7	CASSFTGGSYEQYF	TGTGCCAGCAGTTTTACAGGGGGCTCCTACGAGCAGTACTTC
.	TRBV7-8	.	TRBJ1-1	CASSSWGGTEAFF	TGTGCCAGCAGCTCATGGGGGGGCACTGAAGCTTTCTTT
TRBD1	TRBV6-6	.	TRBJ2-5	CASRARDRDDQETQYF	TGTGCCAGCAGAGCCCGGGACAGAGATGACCAAGAGACCCAGTACTTC
.	TRBV5-1	.	TRBJ2-2	CASQHGRQPSGELFF	TGCGCCAGCCAGCATGGAAGACAGCCTTCCGGGGAGCTGTTTTTT
TRBD1	TRBV2	.	TRBJ1-2	CASSPRQGVYGYTF	TGTGCCAGCAGCCCACGACAGGGTGTCTATGGCTACACCTTC
.	TRBV5-1	once	TRBJ2-3	CASSLWGGSADTQYF	TGCGCCAGCAGCTTGTGGGGAGGTTCCGCAGATACGCAGTATTTT
TRBD2	TRBV7-2	few	TRBJ2-3	CASSPAHWVGGAGDTQYF	TGTGCCAGCAGCCCCGCCCACTGGGTCGGGGGGGCCGGTGATACGCAGTATTTT
TRBD2	TRBV4-1	.	TRBJ2-1	CASSQAGLAGGPTFF	TGCGCCAGCAGCCAAGCTGGACTAGCGGGGGGGCCTACGTTCTTC
TRBD2	TRBV4-3	.	TRBJ2-1	CASSQESGTSGGLLNEQFF	TGCGCCAGCAGCCAAGAGAGTGGGACTAGCGGGGGGCTTCTCAATGAGCAGTTCTTC
.	TRBV6-5	.	TRBJ1-4	CASSAIRGRGGKLFF	TGTGCCAGCAGCGCTATCCGGGGTAGGGGGGGAAAACTGTTTTTT
TRBD2	TRBV3-1/TRBV3-2	.	TRBJ2-7	CASSQAGLAGAHRAYEQYF	TGTGCCAGCAGCCAAGCGGGACTAGCGGGGGCCCATCGTGCCTACGAGCAGTACTTC